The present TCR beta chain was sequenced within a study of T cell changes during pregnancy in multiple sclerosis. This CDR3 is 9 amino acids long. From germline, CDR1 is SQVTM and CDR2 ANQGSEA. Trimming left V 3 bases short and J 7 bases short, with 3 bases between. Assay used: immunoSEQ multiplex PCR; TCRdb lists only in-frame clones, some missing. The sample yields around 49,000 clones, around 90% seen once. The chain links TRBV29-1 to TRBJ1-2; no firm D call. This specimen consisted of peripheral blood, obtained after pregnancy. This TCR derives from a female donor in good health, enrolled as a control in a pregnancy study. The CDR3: CSVDLGYTF. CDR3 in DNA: TGCAGCGTTGACCTTGGCTACACCTTC.